This TCR beta chain was sequenced for a study of blood T cell repertoires in COVID-19. The overall study: Samples of COVID-19 (acute and convalescent) were obtained from the United States, Italy and Spain.

Contact with a PCR-confirmed or clinician-diagnosed COVID-19 case occurred within 2 weeks of entry. V was pared by 2 bases and J by 4 bases, with 6 bases of the junction left unmatched. Germline-derived CDR1 and CDR2 are SEHNR and FQNEAQ (reference sequence). This CDR3 is built from 16 residues. Authors' analysis steps: Reference gene primer amplification gave estimated nucleated cell counts. Generated by immunoSEQ multiplex PCR, the TCRdb table keeps only in-frame clones and is missing some. The V and J calls and clone size are taken from that table; D and trimming were inferred from the DNA. The sample shows fewer than 150,000 clones, approximately 84% of them seen only once.

The sequenced sample consisted of PBMCs or T cells enriched from blood (not recorded which). The chain is built from TRBV7-9 and TRBJ2-1, with TRBD2 identical over 9 bases. The TCR was taken from a young woman who had been exposed to COVID-19. In DNA, the CDR3 is TGTGCCAGCAGCTTAAAAGCGGGAGGTCGGTACAATGAGCAGTTCTTC. The encoded protein is CASSLKAGGRYNEQFF.